The next 6 T cell receptor beta chains were all read from a single sample in a study of CD8+ T cells in alopecia areata. RNA extraction and reverse transcription yielded cDNA as sequencing template. Data came from immunoSEQ multiplex PCR; TCRdb stores just in-frame clones and leaves some out. The sample holds under 300,000 clones, about 62% seen once. Treatment denoted: oral pan-JAK inhibitor, 5-10 mg twice daily. This sample comprised CD4+ T cells sorted from blood, obtained at approximately week 52, from a patient treated with tofacitinib. These receptors all stem from a human donor with alopecia areata.

The chain recombines TRBV11-2 with TRBJ2-7, with a tentative D call TRBD1 (6 bases). Germline-derived CDR1 and CDR2 are SGHAT and FQNNGV. The germline V and J ends were trimmed by 2 bases and 5 bases, with 13 bases remaining between them. This CDR3 is built from 14 residues. DNA of the CDR3: TGTGCCAGCAGCTTATGGCAGGGGATGAACGAGCAGTACTTC. Translation: CASSLWQGMNEQYF.

The V call is TRBV12-5, the J call TRBJ2-5; unclear D gene. This CDR3 region has 14 residues. Germline V gene lookup returns CDR1 LGHNT and CDR2 FRNRAP. The V gene lost 4 bases and the J gene lost 0 bases, with 9 bases spanning the gap. Written as DNA, the CDR3 is TGTGCTAGTGGTTCAGGAATAAACCAAGAGACCCAGTACTTC. This translates into CASGSGINQETQYF.

Regarding this clone: A much larger clone differs from this one at a single base, so this may be a read error. The chain recombines TRBV15 with TRBJ2-3; D is uncertain. CDR1 is LNHNV and CDR2 is YYDKDF in the germline V gene (reference sequence). The V end lost 5 bases, the J end lost 1 base, and 4 bases lay between the germline ends. The CDR3 has 12 residues. As DNA, the CDR3 is TGTGCCACCAGCCGAGGCACAGATACGCAGTATTTT. It codes for CATSRGTDTQYF.

This clone has only a few counts. The rearrangement joins TRBV27 to TRBJ2-1; the D is unclear. CDR1 MNHEY and CDR2 SMNVEV come from the germline V gene (reference sequence). V was trimmed by 11 bases and J by 2 bases, leaving 10 bases between them. This CDR3 comprises 12 residues. The CDR3 sequence is CARPPAYNEQFF. The CDR3 DNA follows: TGTGCCCGACCCCCAGCCTACAATGAGCAGTTCTTC.

J is TRBJ1-1 and V is TRBV29-1, with D perhaps matching TRBD1 (5 bases). V was pared by 2 bases and J by 0 bases, with 7 bases between. Germline V gene lookup returns CDR1 SQVTM and CDR2 ANQGSEA. This CDR3 is 13 amino acids long. CDR3 DNA: TGCAGCGTTGAAAGGACATTGAACACTGAAGCTTTCTTT. It specifies CSVERTLNTEAFF.

A few counts support this clone. This chain joins TRBV9 and TRBJ2-1; TRBD1 is a possible D gene (6 bases). Trimming stripped 1 base from V and 5 bases from J, with 13 bases between. The CDR3 spans 15 residues. Germline values: CDR1 SGDLS, CDR2 YYNGEE. The CDR3 sequence: CASSVSGTTNNEQFF. CDR3 nucleotides: TGTGCCAGCAGCGTATCCGGGACAACCAACAATGAGCAGTTCTTC. The full variable domain, rest sourced from reference TRBV9 and TRBJ2-1, is DSGVTQTPKHLITATGQRVTLRCSPRSGDLSVYWYQQSLDQGLQFLIQYYNGEERAKGNILERFSAQQFPDLHSELNLSSLELGDSALYFCASSVSGTTNNEQFFGPGTRLTVL.